The 14 T cell receptor beta chains presented below share a single source sample, sequenced in a study of shared clonotypes between healthy human individuals. The method was immunoSEQ multiplex PCR; TCRdb's version includes in-frame clones alone and lacks a portion of them. This sample has over 400,000 clones, with 95% to 97% found just once. Material: naive CD4+ T cells sorted from blood. As to subset: CD45RA+ positively selected. The receptor source for this set is a woman younger than 45 in good health.

This clone was recorded once. This chain uses TRBV10-3 with TRBJ1-1; possibly TRBD1 for D (5 bases). The CDR3 length is 17 residues. Germline V gene sequence: CDR1 ENHRY, CDR2 SYGVKD. V was trimmed by 3 bases and J by 2 bases, leaving 19 bases between them. In DNA, the CDR3 is TGTGCCATCAGTGAATTTTTAACTTCGGGGACCAACACTGAAGCTTTCTTT. It is translated as CAISEFLTSGTNTEAFF.

The chain couples TRBV5-1 to TRBJ1-1, with no clear D. The CDR3 consists of 14 residues. V dropped 2 bases and J dropped 4 bases, with 12 bases sitting between them. The germline V gene has CDR1 SGHRS and CDR2 YFSETQ. CDR3 bases: TGCGCCAGCAGCTTAATAACCTGGGGCACTGAAGCTTTCTTT. Its protein product is CASSLITWGTEAFF.

The sample holds one count of this clone. The chain employs TRBV10-2 and TRBJ2-5; perhaps TRBD2 as D (5 bases). The CDR3 extends over 13 amino acids. V was pared by 6 bases and J by 13 bases, with 21 bases between. Germline V gene data show CDR1 as WSHSY and CDR2 as SAAADI. The CDR3 nucleotides read TGCGCCAGCAGAGGGCGGGTTGCCGAAGGGCGGTACTTC. Translated: CASRGRVAEGRYF.

The chain combines TRBV23-1 with TRBJ1-1; D remains unclear. TRBV23-1 is placed among ORFs of uncertain function. This CDR3 is 15 amino acids long. V was pared by 2 bases and J by 2 bases, with 12 bases between. CDR3 amino acids: CASSQTGNGNTEAFF. CDR3 nucleotides: TGCGCCAGCAGTCAAACTGGGAACGGTAACACTGAAGCTTTCTTT.

V usage is TRBV20-1 and J usage is TRBJ2-1; D gene ambiguous. CDR1 is DFQATT, CDR2 SNEGSKA, per germline (reference sequence). Trimming removed 0 bases from V and 10 bases from J, with 7 bases in between. This CDR3 is 11 amino acids long. CDR3 nucleotides: TGCAGTGCTAGAGATAAAGCGGAGCAGTTCTTC. It translates to CSARDKAEQFF.

The gene calls are TRBV12-5 and TRBJ2-7; 7 bases fit TRBD2. The CDR3 is 16 residues long. Per germline, CDR1 LGHNT and CDR2 FRNRAP. V dropped 3 bases and J dropped 3; count of bases not matched to a gene: 11. The CDR3 spells CASGLVRLAEFYEQYF. The CDR3 coding sequence is TGTGCTAGTGGTTTAGTCCGGCTAGCGGAATTCTACGAGCAGTACTTC.

This clone occurred once. The CDR3 loop is CASSIDRSFDYGYTF. The CDR3 nucleotides read TGTGCCAGTAGTATAGATAGGAGTTTCGACTATGGCTACACCTTC. This chain joins TRBV19 and TRBJ1-2; D is uncertain. CDR3 length: 15 amino acids. V was pared by 0 bases and J by 3 bases, with 11 bases between. Per the germline V gene, CDR1 is LNHDA and CDR2 is SQIVND (reference sequence).

V is TRBV18 and J is TRBJ1-2; no clear D gene. The germline gives CDR1 KGHSH, CDR2 LQKENI. The CDR3 consists of 15 residues. The V end was cut by 3 bases, the J end by 3 bases, with 14 bases between. The DNA of the CDR3 is TGTGCCAGCTCACCTCCCCCCCCGACCCACTATGGCTACACCTTC. Its protein product is CASSPPPPTHYGYTF.

The genes are TRBV25-1 and TRBJ2-7; TRBD1 agrees at 11 bases. The ends lost 3 bases at V and 6 bases at J; junction bases unmatched: 1. This CDR3 is built from 13 residues. CDR1 and CDR2 (germline): MGHDK, SYGVNS. The CDR3 nucleotides read TGTGCCAGCAGTGAGGGGACAGGGGGCGAGCAGTACTTC. Residues: CASSEGTGGEQYF.

Remarks on this clone: The sample contains more than one DNA sequence encoding this CDR3. The gene calls are TRBV18 and TRBJ2-7; D uncertain. The germline V gene encodes CDR1 KGHSH and CDR2 LQKENI. Between the trimmed V and J ends, which lost 2 bases and 2 bases, there was a span of 4 bases. The CDR3 loop spans 12 amino acids. For the CDR3, the DNA is TGTGCCAGCTCACCAGTGACCTACGAGCAGTACTTC. This translates into CASSPVTYEQYF. Together with reference TRBV18 and TRBJ2-7, the CDR3 gives the full variable domain: NAGVMQNPRHLVRRRGQEARLRCSPMKGHSHVYWYRQLPEEGLKFMVYLQKENIIDESGMPKERFSAEFPKEGPSILRIQQVVRGDSAAYFCASSPVTYEQYFGPGTRLTVT.

The chain joins TRBV21-1 to TRBJ2-5; TRBD1 is taken as the D call from the table, unchecked against the DNA. Judging by the DNA end, TRBJ2-7 fits better; the J call may be wrong. TRBV21-1 is a pseudogene segment. This CDR3 has 13 amino acids. As DNA, the CDR3 is TGTGCCAGCAGCCCCCAGGGCTCCTACGAGCAGTACTTC. Translation gives CASSPQGSYEQYF.

This chain links TRBV19 with TRBJ1-2; 7 nucleotides align to TRBD1. V lost 7 bases to trimming and J lost 1 base; unmatched junction nucleotides: 6. Germline V gene data show CDR1 as LNHDA and CDR2 as SQIVND (reference sequence). The CDR3 is 14 residues long. CDR3 sequence reads: CASKGTVNNYGYTF. CDR3 bases: TGTGCCAGTAAAGGGACAGTAAATAACTATGGCTACACCTTC. Combining the CDR3 with reference TRBV19 and TRBJ1-2 gives the whole variable domain DGGITQSPKYLFRKEGQNVTLSCEQNLNHDAMYWYRQDPGQGLRLIYYSQIVNDFQKGDIAEGYSVSREKKESFPLTVTSAQKNPTAFYLCASKGTVNNYGYTFGSGTRLTVV.

V is TRBV6-5 and J is TRBJ1-2; no reliable D call. Germline lookup yields CDR1 MNHEY and CDR2 SVGAGI. V lost 2 bases and J 4 bases, leaving 5 bases between the germline ends. This CDR3 contains 12 residues. CDR3 DNA: TGTGCCAGCAGTTACGACGGCTATGGCTACACCTTC. This sequence encodes CASSYDGYGYTF.

This clone appeared a single time. The chain carries TRBV18 and TRBJ2-7; 9 bases line up with TRBD2. This CDR3 contains 14 residues. Germline assignment: CDR1 KGHSH and CDR2 LQKENI. The V and J ends lost 6 bases and 0 bases, in that order; junction bases with no gene match: 3. For the CDR3, the DNA is TGTGCCAGCTCTCCTAGCGGGGACTCCTACGAGCAGTACTTC. This gives the protein CASSPSGDSYEQYF.